This T cell receptor beta chain was recorded in a study of blood T cell repertoires in COVID-19. Study overall: COVID-19 samples from acute and convalescent phases originated in the United States, Italy and Spain. T cells, B-cell-depleted T cells, or PBMCs supplied cDNA or gDNA.

Generated by immunoSEQ multiplex PCR, the TCRdb table keeps only in-frame clones and is missing some. Counted here are 200,000 or so clones, 80% to 90% occurring once; the ten biggest clones make up about 2%. Trimming at V came to 0 bases and at J to 7 bases, leaving 10 bases not matched to a gene. The CDR3 loop spans 16 amino acids. CDR1 GTSNPN and CDR2 SVGIG come from the germline V gene (reference sequence). The chain recombines TRBV30 with TRBJ1-4, with 8 bases aligning to TRBD1. The sample taken for sequencing was peripheral blood. The sequence derives from a man in his 70s with active or convalescent COVID-19. CDR3 DNA: TGTGCCTGGAGTGTACAGGGGGGGCGACGGTCTGAAAAACTGTTTTTT. Translated, it gives CAWSVQGGRRSEKLFF.